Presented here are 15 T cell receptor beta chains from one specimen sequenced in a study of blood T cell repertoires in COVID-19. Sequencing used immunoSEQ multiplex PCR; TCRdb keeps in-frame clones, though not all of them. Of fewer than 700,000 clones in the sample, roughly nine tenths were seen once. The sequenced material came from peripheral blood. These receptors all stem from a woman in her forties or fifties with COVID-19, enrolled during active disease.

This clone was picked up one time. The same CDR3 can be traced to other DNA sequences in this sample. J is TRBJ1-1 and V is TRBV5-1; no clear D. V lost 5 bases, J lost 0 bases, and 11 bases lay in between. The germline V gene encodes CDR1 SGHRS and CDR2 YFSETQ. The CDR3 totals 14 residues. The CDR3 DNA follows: TGCGCCAGCAGTTCCCCGGGAATGAACACTGAAGCTTTCTTT. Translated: CASSSPGMNTEAFF.

The CDR3 DNA sequence: TGTGCCAGCCGCCAAGCTGGGGGTTCACAGGGCAATGAGCAGTTCTTC. It is translated as CASRQAGGSQGNEQFF. This chain joins TRBV6-2 or TRBV6-3 and TRBJ2-1; maybe TRBD1 (6 bases). V was clipped by 8 bases and J by 6 bases, with 23 bases between them. Per the germline V gene, CDR1 is MNHEY and CDR2 is SVGEGT. The CDR3 has 16 amino acids.

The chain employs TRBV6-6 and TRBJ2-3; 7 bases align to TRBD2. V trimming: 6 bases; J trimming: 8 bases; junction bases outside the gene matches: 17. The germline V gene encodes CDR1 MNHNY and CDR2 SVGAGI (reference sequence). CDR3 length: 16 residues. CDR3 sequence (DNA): TGTGCCAGCAGCCCGATCCAGGGAGGGGCACACGGTACGCAGTATTTT. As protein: CASSPIQGGAHGTQYF.

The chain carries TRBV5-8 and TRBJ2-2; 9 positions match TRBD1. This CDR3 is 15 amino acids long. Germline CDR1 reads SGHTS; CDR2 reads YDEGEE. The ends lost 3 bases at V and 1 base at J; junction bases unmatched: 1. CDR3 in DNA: TGTGCCAGCAGCTCGGGACAGGGGAACACCGGGGAGCTGTTTTTT. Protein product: CASSSGQGNTGELFF.

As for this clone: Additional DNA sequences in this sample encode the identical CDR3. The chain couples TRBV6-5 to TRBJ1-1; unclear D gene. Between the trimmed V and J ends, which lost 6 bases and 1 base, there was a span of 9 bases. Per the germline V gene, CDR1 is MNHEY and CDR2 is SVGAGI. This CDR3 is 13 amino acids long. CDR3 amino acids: CASSRGENTEAFF. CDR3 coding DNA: TGTGCCAGCAGCCGCGGGGAGAACACTGAAGCTTTCTTT.

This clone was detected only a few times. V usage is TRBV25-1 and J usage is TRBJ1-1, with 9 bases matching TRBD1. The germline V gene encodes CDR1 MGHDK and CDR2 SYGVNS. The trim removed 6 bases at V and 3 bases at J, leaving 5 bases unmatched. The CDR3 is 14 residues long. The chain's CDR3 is CASRGQGLDTEAFF. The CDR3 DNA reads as TGTGCCAGCAGAGGACAGGGGTTGGACACTGAAGCTTTCTTT.

Here the CDR3 reads CASSLEVGGNNSPLHF. The CDR3 nucleotides are TGTGCCAGCAGCTTGGAGGTTGGCGGCAATAATTCACCCCTCCACTTT. This rearrangement joins TRBV5-6 to TRBJ1-6; D is unclear. V was pared by 0 bases and J by 5 bases, with 12 bases between. The CDR3 is made up of 16 amino acids. Germline loops: CDR1 SGHDT, CDR2 YYEEEE.

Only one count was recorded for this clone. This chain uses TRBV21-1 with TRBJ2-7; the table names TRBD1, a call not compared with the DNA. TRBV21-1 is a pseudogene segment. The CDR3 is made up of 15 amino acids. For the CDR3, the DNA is TGTGCCAGCAGCAGAGGCCGGGACATTTCCTACGAGCAGTACTTC. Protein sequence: CASSRGRDISYEQYF.

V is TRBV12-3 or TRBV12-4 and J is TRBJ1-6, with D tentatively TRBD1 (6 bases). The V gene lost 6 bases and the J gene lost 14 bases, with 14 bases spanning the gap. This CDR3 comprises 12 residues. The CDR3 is CASRQGWGSLHF. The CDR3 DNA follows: TGTGCCAGCAGACAGGGATGGGGGTCCCTCCACTTT.

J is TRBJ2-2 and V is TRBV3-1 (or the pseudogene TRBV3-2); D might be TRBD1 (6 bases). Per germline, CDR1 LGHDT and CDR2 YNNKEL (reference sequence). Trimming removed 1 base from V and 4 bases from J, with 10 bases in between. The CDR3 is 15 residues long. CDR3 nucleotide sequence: TGTGCCAGCAGCCAAGGGACAGCGTCCACCGGGGAGCTGTTTTTT. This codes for CASSQGTASTGELFF.

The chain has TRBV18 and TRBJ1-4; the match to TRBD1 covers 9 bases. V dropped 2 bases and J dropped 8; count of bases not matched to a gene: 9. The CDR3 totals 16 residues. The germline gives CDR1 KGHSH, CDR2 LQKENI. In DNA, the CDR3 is TGTGCCAGCTCACCAATCCCGGGACAGGGAGAAGAAAAACTGTTTTTT. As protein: CASSPIPGQGEEKLFF.

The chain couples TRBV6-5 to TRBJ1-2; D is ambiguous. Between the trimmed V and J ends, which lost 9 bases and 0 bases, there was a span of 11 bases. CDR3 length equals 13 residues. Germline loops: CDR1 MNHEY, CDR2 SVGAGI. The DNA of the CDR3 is TGTGCCAGTACTAGTGAAGCTAACTATGGCTACACCTTC. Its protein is CASTSEANYGYTF.

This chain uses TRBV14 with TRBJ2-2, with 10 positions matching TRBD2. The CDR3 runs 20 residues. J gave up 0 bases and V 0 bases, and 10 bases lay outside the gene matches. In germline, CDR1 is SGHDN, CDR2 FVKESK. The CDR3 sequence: CASSQDPYLAGDSNTGELFF. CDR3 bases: TGTGCCAGCAGCCAAGATCCGTACCTAGCGGGGGACTCGAACACCGGGGAGCTGTTTTTT. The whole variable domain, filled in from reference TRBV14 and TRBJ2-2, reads EAGVTQFPSHSVIEKGQTVTLRCDPISGHDNLYWYRRVMGKEIKFLLHFVKESKQDESGMPNNRFLAERTGGTYSTLKVQPAELEDSGVYFCASSQDPYLAGDSNTGELFFGEGSRLTVL.

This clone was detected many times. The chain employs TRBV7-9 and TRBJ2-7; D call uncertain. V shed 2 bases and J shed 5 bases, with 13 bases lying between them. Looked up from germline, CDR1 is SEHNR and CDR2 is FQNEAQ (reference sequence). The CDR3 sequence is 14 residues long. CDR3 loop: CASSLPPNRDEQYF. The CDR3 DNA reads TGTGCCAGCAGCTTACCTCCAAACAGAGACGAGCAGTACTTC.

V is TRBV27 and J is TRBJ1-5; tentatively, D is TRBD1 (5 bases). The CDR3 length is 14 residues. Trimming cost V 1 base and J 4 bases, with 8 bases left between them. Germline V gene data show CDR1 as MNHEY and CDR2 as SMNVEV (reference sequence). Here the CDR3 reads CASSLLGGNQPQHF. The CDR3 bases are TGTGCCAGCAGTTTATTGGGGGGGAATCAGCCCCAGCATTTT.